Each of the 29 T cell receptor beta chains below was sequenced from the same sample in a study of blood T cell repertoires in COVID-19. Repertoires were generated with immunoSEQ multiplex PCR, while TCRdb's copy carries only in-frame clones and drops some. The data contain approximately 60,000 clones, 65% to 80% of them singletons. Sequenced: peripheral blood. The receptor set was obtained from a woman older than 75 with active or convalescent COVID-19.

The chain uses TRBV5-5 and TRBJ2-3; D unresolved. With 1 base removed from V and 0 bases from J, the gap between germline ends came to 12 bases. There are 16 residues in the CDR3. The germline V gene encodes CDR1 SGHKS and CDR2 YYEKEE (reference sequence). The chain's CDR3 is CASSLRWAVSTDTQYF. DNA of the CDR3: TGTGCCAGCAGCTTGCGTTGGGCAGTTAGCACAGATACGCAGTATTTT.

This clone has a count of ten or more. V gene TRBV6-5 combines with J gene TRBJ1-4; 7 bases map to TRBD1. This CDR3 spans 15 amino acids. V shed 6 bases, J shed 6 bases, and the junction held 10 bases outside the gene matches. CDR1 is MNHEY, CDR2 SVGAGI, per germline. For the CDR3, the DNA is TGTGCCAGCAGGGGTACAGGGGTGAAGGATGAAAAACTGTTTTTT. Translated, it gives CASRGTGVKDEKLFF.

This clone was seen once. The chain is built from TRBV2 and TRBJ2-5, with D perhaps TRBD2 (5 bases). V lost 2 bases and J 4 bases, leaving 14 bases between the germline ends. CDR3 length: 15 amino acids. From germline, CDR1 is SNHLY and CDR2 FYNNEI. The CDR3 is CASSERGSQLETQYF. The CDR3 nucleotides are TGTGCCAGCAGTGAACGGGGTAGCCAGTTAGAGACCCAGTACTTC.

J is TRBJ2-2 and V is TRBV5-1; TRBD2 matches 14 bases. V shed 4 bases and J 7 bases; nucleotides not matched to a gene: 9. The CDR3 spans 17 residues. Germline CDR1 is SGHRS and CDR2 is YFSETQ. The CDR3 loop is CASSKTSGGAPDGELFF. CDR3 sequence (DNA): TGCGCCAGCAGCAAGACTAGCGGGGGGGCTCCGGACGGGGAGCTGTTTTTT.

The sample holds a few counts of this clone. V and J are TRBV2 and TRBJ1-1, with D possibly TRBD1 on 5 matching bases. The CDR3 has 13 amino acids. CDR1 is SNHLY and CDR2 is FYNNEI in the germline V gene. The V end lost 6 bases, the J end lost 5 bases, and 13 bases lay between the germline ends. The CDR3: CASSAGLETEAFF. In DNA form, the CDR3 reads TGTGCCAGCAGCGCAGGGTTGGAGACTGAAGCTTTCTTT.

This clone was detected only a few times. The CDR3 DNA follows: TGCGCCAGCAGCCAGTGGGGGGGACCCATGGGGGCTAATTCACCCCTCCACTTT. This gives the protein CASSQWGGPMGANSPLHF. This chain connects TRBV4-1 to TRBJ1-6; possibly TRBD1 for D (6 bases). The germline CDR1 and CDR2 sequences are MGHRA and YSYEKL. This CDR3 contains 18 residues. Trimming left V 3 bases short and J 6 bases short, with 21 bases between.

The rearrangement links TRBV5-1 to TRBJ2-2; D remains ambiguous. The CDR3 contains 15 residues. CDR1 is SGHRS, CDR2 YFSETQ, per germline. V was cut by 0 bases and J by 0 bases, with 6 bases left in between. The CDR3 loop reads CASSLDSSNTGELFF. As DNA, the CDR3 is TGCGCCAGCAGCTTGGACAGTTCGAACACCGGGGAGCTGTTTTTT. Combining the CDR3 with reference TRBV5-1 and TRBJ2-2 gives the whole variable domain KAGVTQTPRYLIKTRGQQVTLSCSPISGHRSVSWYQQTPGQGLQFLFEYFSETQRNKGNFPGRFSGRQFSNSRSEMNVSTLELGDSALYLCASSLDSSNTGELFFGEGSRLTVL.

This clone was counted a single time. The chain employs TRBV19 and TRBJ1-6; D gene uncertain. The CDR3 has 13 residues. CDR1 is LNHDA and CDR2 is SQIVND in the germline V gene (reference sequence). V was trimmed by 8 bases and J by 10 bases, leaving 15 bases between them. The CDR3 DNA reads TGTGCCAGTTCAGCGAAGGGAGGATCACCCCTCCACTTT. Protein product: CASSAKGGSPLHF.

V is TRBV6-5 and J is TRBJ2-7; no definite D call. V lost 0 bases and J lost 3, with 9 bases in between. Per germline, CDR1 MNHEY and CDR2 SVGAGI. This CDR3 is built from 14 residues. CDR3 nucleotides: TGTGCCAGCAGTTACTCGGCCAGGAACTACGAGCAGTACTTC. The encoded protein is CASSYSARNYEQYF.

The rearrangement links TRBV6-5 to TRBJ1-4; no clear D. The CDR3 has 15 residues. Between the trimmed V and J ends, which lost 6 bases and 4 bases, there was a span of 15 bases. Looked up from germline, CDR1 is MNHEY and CDR2 is SVGAGI. DNA for the CDR3: TGTGCCAGCAGGTTGGACGGGAATCGTAATGAAAAACTGTTTTTT. Its translation is CASRLDGNRNEKLFF.

This clone appeared a few times. V is TRBV5-1 and J is TRBJ2-3; 10 bases line up with TRBD2. The V gene end was trimmed by 0 bases and the J gene end by 6 bases; junction bases not matched to a gene: 10. There are 17 residues in the CDR3. The V gene's germline CDR1 is SGHRS and CDR2 YFSETQ. The CDR3 reads CASSLVLAGAGFDTQYF. CDR3 in DNA: TGCGCCAGCAGCTTGGTTCTAGCGGGGGCCGGGTTTGATACGCAGTATTTT.

V usage is TRBV18 and J usage is TRBJ2-3; 12 positions match TRBD2. The CDR3 is 17 residues long. Germline CDR1 KGHSH, CDR2 LQKENI. The V gene end was trimmed by 3 bases and the J gene end by 0 bases; junction bases not matched to a gene: 4. The CDR3 DNA is TGTGCCAGCTCACCCCGACTAGCGGGGGCTAGCACAGATACGCAGTATTTT. Encoded protein: CASSPRLAGASTDTQYF.

The chain links TRBV6-5 to TRBJ1-2; 8 bases line up with TRBD1. The CDR3 consists of 15 residues. V shed 5 bases and J 4 bases; nucleotides not matched to a gene: 9. Germline CDR1 reads MNHEY; CDR2 reads SVGAGI. The CDR3 is CASSKRQGRFYGYTF. The DNA of the CDR3 is TGTGCCAGCAGTAAACGACAGGGGCGATTCTATGGCTACACCTTC.

The V and J genes are TRBV30 and TRBJ1-6; 8 nucleotides match TRBD1. Per the germline V gene, CDR1 is GTSNPN and CDR2 is SVGIG (reference sequence). The CDR3 is 14 amino acids. The V and J ends lost 2 bases and 10 bases, in that order; junction bases with no gene match: 7. This CDR3 reads CAWSPGQGNSPLHF. CDR3 bases: TGTGCCTGGAGTCCCGGACAGGGTAACTCACCCCTCCACTTT.

The chain uses TRBV9 and TRBJ1-1; maybe TRBD1 (6 bases). CDR3 length: 15 amino acids. V was trimmed by 0 bases and J by 5 bases, leaving 14 bases between them. The germline V gene encodes CDR1 SGDLS and CDR2 YYNGEE. The CDR3: CASSVEGVVGTEAFF. CDR3 in DNA: TGTGCCAGCAGCGTAGAGGGGGTAGTGGGAACTGAAGCTTTCTTT.

The V call is TRBV18, the J call TRBJ1-4; TRBD1 aligns across 9 bases. The germline V gene encodes CDR1 KGHSH and CDR2 LQKENI. The CDR3 runs to 13 residues. Germline trimming cut 3 bases from V and 8 bases from J; bases unmatched to any gene: 1. The DNA for the CDR3 is TGTGCCAGCTCACCGGGACAGGGCGAAAAACTGTTTTTT. Protein: CASSPGQGEKLFF.

The chain employs TRBV7-3 and TRBJ2-2, with a tentative D call TRBD2 (6 bases). The V and J ends lost 4 bases and 5 bases respectively, with 11 bases between them. The CDR3 consists of 14 residues. Germline V gene lookup returns CDR1 SGHTA and CDR2 FQGTGA. This CDR3 reads CASSSVLATGELFF. DNA for the CDR3: TGTGCCAGCAGCTCCGTACTAGCTACCGGGGAGCTGTTTTTT.

This clone has only a few counts. This sequence joins TRBV9 and TRBJ1-1; TRBD1 aligns across 7 bases. The CDR3 runs 15 residues. Germline V gene data show CDR1 as SGDLS and CDR2 as YYNGEE. V lost 3 bases and J lost 5; bases outside the gene matches: 10. The CDR3 reads CASSGKQGLRTEAFF. CDR3 nucleotide sequence: TGTGCCAGCAGCGGAAAACAGGGGCTTAGGACTGAAGCTTTCTTT.

This rearrangement joins TRBV13 to TRBJ2-1; D perhaps matches TRBD2 (5 bases). Germline CDR1 and CDR2: PRHDT and FYEKMQ (reference sequence). With 0 bases removed from V and 0 bases from J, the gap between germline ends came to 12 bases. CDR3 size: 17 residues. The CDR3 sequence is CASSLGLGESSYNEQFF. Here the CDR3 DNA reads TGTGCCAGCAGCTTAGGCCTCGGGGAAAGCTCCTACAATGAGCAGTTCTTC.

The rearrangement joins TRBV4-1 to TRBJ2-5; 11 positions match TRBD1. V was pared by 1 base and J by 5 bases, with 9 bases of the junction left unmatched. This CDR3 has 17 residues. Germline V CDR1 and CDR2: MGHRA, YSYEKL. The CDR3 nucleotides read TGCGCCAGCAGCCAAGGGCGGACAGGGGGCTTGGGGGAGACCCAGTACTTC. Protein sequence: CASSQGRTGGLGETQYF.

The rearrangement uses TRBV2 and TRBJ1-2; a weak D match, TRBD1 (5 bases). The germline V gene encodes CDR1 SNHLY and CDR2 FYNNEI. The ends were cut back, 6 bases at V and 8 bases at J, with 16 bases in the middle. The CDR3 length is 13 residues. The CDR3 DNA reads TGTGCCAGCAGAGTGGGGCTCTCAGCAGGCTACACCTTC. Residues: CASRVGLSAGYTF.

The chain has TRBV5-1 and TRBJ1-6, with D possibly matching TRBD1 (6 bases). Trimming left V 1 base short and J 0 bases short, with 11 bases between. Germline V gene data show CDR1 as SGHRS and CDR2 as YFSETQ. This CDR3 comprises 17 residues. This chain's CDR3 is CASSLKGQNSYNSPLHF. The CDR3 nucleotides are TGCGCCAGCAGCTTGAAAGGACAGAACTCCTATAATTCACCCCTCCACTTT.

The V gene is TRBV2, the J gene TRBJ1-3, with 8 bases that match TRBD1. This CDR3 has 15 amino acids. Germline V gene data show CDR1 as SNHLY and CDR2 as FYNNEI. V shed 7 bases, J shed 3 bases, and the junction held 8 bases outside the gene matches. The CDR3 here is CASKIGQGFGNTIYF. The CDR3 DNA reads TGTGCCAGCAAAATTGGACAGGGCTTTGGAAACACCATATATTTT.

The chain couples TRBV5-1 to TRBJ2-3; D is ambiguous. Germline V gene sequence: CDR1 SGHRS, CDR2 YFSETQ. The CDR3 contains 14 residues. Between the trimmed V and J ends, which lost 2 bases and 2 bases, there was a span of 9 bases. The CDR3 DNA reads as TGCGCCAGCAGCTTAACGGGTAACACAGATACGCAGTATTTT. Its protein product is CASSLTGNTDTQYF.

V and J are TRBV5-1 and TRBJ2-7; 7 nucleotides match TRBD2. CDR1 SGHRS and CDR2 YFSETQ come from the germline V gene. CDR3 size: 14 residues. Trimming removed 0 bases from V and 3 bases from J; junction bases left unmatched: 3. The CDR3 DNA reads TGCGCCAGCAGCTTGGGCGGGGGAGGCTACGAGCAGTACTTC. It codes for CASSLGGGGYEQYF.

This clone was counted only a few times. The CDR3 coding sequence is TGTGCCAGCGCCACAGGGGGCAATGAGCAGTTCTTC. It yields the protein CASATGGNEQFF. The J gene is TRBJ2-1, the V gene TRBV12-3 or TRBV12-4; 8 nucleotides align to TRBD1. The CDR3 spans 12 residues. The junction had 3 bases not matched to a gene; V was cut back by 8 bases and J by 6 bases.

This clone was counted between two and nine times. This rearrangement joins TRBV10-3 to TRBJ1-4; TRBD1 matches at 7 bases. Trimming took 0 bases from V and 6 from J; bases not matched to a gene: 7. The CDR3 spans 16 residues. The germline V gene encodes CDR1 ENHRY and CDR2 SYGVKD. The CDR3 bases are TGTGCCATCAGTGAGTCGGAGGGGGCGCAGTATGAAAAACTGTTTTTT. Translating it yields CAISESEGAQYEKLFF.

This clone was seen a handful of times. This chain uses TRBV2 with TRBJ1-5; 8 bases map to TRBD1. The V and J ends lost 5 bases and 5 bases, in that order; junction bases with no gene match: 8. The CDR3 covers 15 residues. Germline CDR1 SNHLY, CDR2 FYNNEI. In nucleotides, the CDR3 is TGTGCCAGCAGTCAACTGGACAGGGACCATCAGCCCCAGCATTTT. This codes for CASSQLDRDHQPQHF.

The rearrangement links TRBV19 to TRBJ1-3; 7 nucleotides agree with TRBD1. The CDR3 runs to 14 residues. Germline V gene data show CDR1 as LNHDA and CDR2 as SQIVND (reference sequence). The V and J ends lost 6 bases and 2 bases, in that order; junction bases with no gene match: 4. CDR3 sequence reads: CASRMTGTGNTIYF. The CDR3 DNA reads as TGTGCCAGTAGAATGACAGGGACTGGAAACACCATATATTTT. Variable domain in full (rest from reference TRBV19 and TRBJ1-3): DGGITQSPKYLFRKEGQNVTLSCEQNLNHDAMYWYRQDPGQGLRLIYYSQIVNDFQKGDIAEGYSVSREKKESFPLTVTSAQKNPTAFYLCASRMTGTGNTIYFGEGSWLTVV.